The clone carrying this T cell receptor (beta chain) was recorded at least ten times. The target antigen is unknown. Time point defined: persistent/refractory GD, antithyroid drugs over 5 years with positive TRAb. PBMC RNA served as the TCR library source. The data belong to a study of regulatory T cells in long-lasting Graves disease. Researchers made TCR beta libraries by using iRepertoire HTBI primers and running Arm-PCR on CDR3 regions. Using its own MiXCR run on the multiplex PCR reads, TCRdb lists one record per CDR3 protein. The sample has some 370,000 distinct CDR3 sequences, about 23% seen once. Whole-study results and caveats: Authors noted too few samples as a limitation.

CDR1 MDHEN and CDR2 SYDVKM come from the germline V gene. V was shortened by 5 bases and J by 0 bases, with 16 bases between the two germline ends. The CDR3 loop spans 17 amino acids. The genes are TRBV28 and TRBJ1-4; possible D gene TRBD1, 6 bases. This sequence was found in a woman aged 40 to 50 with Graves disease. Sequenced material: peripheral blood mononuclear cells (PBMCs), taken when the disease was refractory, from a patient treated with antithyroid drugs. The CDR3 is CASSPGHYVATNEKLFF. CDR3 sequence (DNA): TGTGCCAGCAGTCCGGGACACTATGTTGCAACTAATGAAAAACTGTTTTTT.